This TCR beta chain was captured by sequencing in a study of regulatory T cells in long-lasting Graves disease. This CDR3 region has 14 residues. Germline V gives CDR1 SEHNR, CDR2 FQNEAQ (reference sequence). Trimming pared 4 bases from V and 8 bases from J, leaving 17 bases between. Turning to this clonotype: This may be a read error, as it is one base from a much larger clone.

Through Arm-PCR of CDR3 regions and iRepertoire HTBI primers, TCR beta libraries were built. TCRdb re-analysed the multiplex PCR reads in MiXCR, keeping a single row per CDR3 protein. The table shows around 500,000 distinct CDR3 sequences, with about 13% occurring only once. This sample's time point: newly diagnosed GD, antithyroid drugs for less than 3 months. Scientists built the TCR library using RNA that was extracted from PBMCs. These same records also appear under a second study, on T cells in Graves' hyperthyroidism and ophthalmopathy.

The sample here was peripheral blood mononuclear cells (PBMCs), taken at new diagnosis, from a patient treated with antithyroid drugs. The rearrangement uses TRBV7-9 and TRBJ1-1; maybe TRBD1 (5 bases). The TCR sequence derives from a man aged 30 to 39 with Graves disease. The CDR3 loop reads CASSSVCRDGEAFF. The CDR3 DNA reads as TGTGCCAGCAGCTCCGTCTGCAGGGACGGAGAAGCTTTCTTT.